The clone carrying this TCR beta chain has only one observation. The data originate from a study of blood T cell repertoires in COVID-19. Study-wide background: Acute-phase and convalescent COVID-19 samples originated in the United States, Italy and Spain. PBMCs, B-cell-depleted T cells, or T cells provided the cDNA or gDNA that made up the material.

Per the study methods: Nucleated cell counts were estimated from reference gene primer amplification. Method: immunoSEQ multiplex PCR; TCRdb's copy keeps in-frame clones and lacks some. Clone size and V and J calls were adopted from that table, with D and trimming inferred from the DNA. Of 250,000 to 300,000 clones in the sample, roughly 88% were seen once. Germline CDR1 and CDR2: MNHEY and SVGEGT. Trimming removed 5 bases at V and 4 bases at J, with 11 bases between. The CDR3 extends over 14 amino acids. Specimen: peripheral blood. The clonotype comes from a woman in her 30s with acute or convalescent COVID-19. V is TRBV6-2 or TRBV6-3 and J is TRBJ2-2; TRBD2 might be the D (6 bases). CDR3 nucleotides: TGTGCCAGCAGTACCAGCGGGTTCACCGGGGAGCTGTTTTTT. It encodes CASSTSGFTGELFF.